This T cell receptor beta chain was documented in a study of cytomegalovirus exposure and HLA in healthy donors (dated by TCRdb to about 2017). Looking at the study overall: In an earlier analysis of 587 of the donors, approximately 260 Gb of sequence data and 120 million or so unique TCR beta sequences from 150 million to 200 million T cells were reported. An early release that covered 500 to 800 HLA-typed donors contained around 330 gigabases of sequencing data and 75 million to 100 million unique TCR sequences. Of the 300 to 500 genotyped donors, 81% were placed in the genetic ancestry cluster associated with self-reported Caucasian donors. The study aimed to test whether cataloging public T cell receptors could reveal signatures of past pathogen exposure. The T cell repertoires of 670 or so subjects were profiled by immunosequencing and related to cytomegalovirus serostatus. Besides the first cohort of 500 to 700 subjects, a separate validation cohort made up of 120 different subjects was used. The study combined high-throughput TCR immunosequencing, statistical association of individual TCRs with disease status, and machine learning to predict cytomegalovirus infection status. To study patterns of TCR occurrence, a later analysis re-analyzed previously published TCR beta repertoires from more than 550 donors and added high-resolution HLA genotyping. Rather than using new phenotypic data, the later analysis identified candidate immune exposures from TCR beta sequences and from how often those sequences occurred across donors. In an earlier analysis of 500 to 650 of the donors, high-throughput TCR beta sequencing was used to judge whether each TCR beta V gene segment behaved as functional or pseudogenic. Donor age, sex, ethnicity and CMV serostatus were compiled together with the repertoire data. Genome-wide SNP genotypes for about 65% of the 666 donors were used in a later genetic analysis, which treated that subset as a discovery cohort. All discovery cohort repertoires had been generated on a single sequencing platform. HLA typing included class I and class II loci at four-digit resolution. The number of donors typed differed by locus, with roughly 629-640 for A, B, C, DRB1 and DQB1, 522 for DQA1, 600 to 610 for DPA1, and approximately 470 for DPB1. About five DR-DQ haplotypes were handled as single units for association and clustering, since linkage in the cohort was strong. On average, around 240,000 unique TCR beta nucleotide sequences were sequenced per donor among 398 genotyped donors of the cohort, with roughly 18% of those sequences being non-productive.

In total, fewer than 750 healthy bone marrow donors made up the cohort. Cohort members were all nominally healthy when sampled, although unrecorded immune exposures were likely present. The donor tested CMV seronegative, placing the donor among the 350 or so seronegative members of the cohort. Each donor provided a peripheral blood sample, and peripheral blood mononuclear cells were used for TCR beta sequencing. The Qiagen DNeasy Blood Extraction Kit was used to extract genomic DNA from the blood cell samples. Turning to this clone: There is no known antigen for this receptor. No base qualities exist here, and no much larger clone lies one base off it.

The V end gives up 5 bases and the J end 6 bases, leaving 3 bases in the junction not matched to a gene. From the cysteine through the phenylalanine, the CDR3 covers 15 amino acids. The only DNA kept is the CDR3, 45 bases in frame from the first base. Based on the germline V gene, the CDR1 and CDR2 sequences are SGHTA and FQGTGA. Library preparation was by the immunoSEQ multiplex PCR assay. The multiplex PCR relied on a mix of 60 forward primers for TCR Vbeta segments and 13 reverse primers for TCR Jbeta segments. Amplification of the CDR3 region of rearranged TCR beta genes was performed with a multiplex PCR assay on genomic DNA. On the Illumina HiSeq System, the amplified TCR beta libraries were sequenced as 87-base-pair reads. Processing in the source paper ran as follows. Across the 640 or so repertoires, a later analysis counted around 80 million unique TCR beta chains, 8.5 million to 12 million of which were shared by at least two donors. Raw reads were error-corrected and collapsed into unique sequences by a nearest-neighbor algorithm in which closely related sequences were merged to remove PCR and sequencing errors. To assign V, D and J gene segments, CDR3 sequences were aligned to IMGT reference sequences. Each retained sequence needed at least a six-nucleotide match to both a V gene segment and a J gene segment. Rearrangements were classified as productive when the CDR3 lacked stop codons and remained in frame with V and J, and all other rearrangements were classified as non-productive. CDR3 was defined according to IMGT convention as the region running from the second conserved V-encoded cysteine to the conserved J-encoded phenylalanine. In an earlier analysis of roughly 610 of the donors, sequences lacking an unambiguous match to a single V gene segment were excluded. An earlier analysis of 587 of the donors called V segments functional above 56.7% productive rearrangements and segregating when the between-donor standard deviation exceeded 5%. A statistical classification framework was developed to diagnose cytomegalovirus status using the catalog of TCR beta chain sequences. In a later analysis, TCR nucleotide sequences were compared against IMGT/GENE-DB human TR gene sequences so that V and J genes could be assigned. The TCRdist pipeline was used in a later analysis to assign CDR3 sequences and most-parsimonious VDJ recombination scenarios. A later analysis defined each TCR beta chain by its CDR3 amino acid sequence plus V-gene family, and excluded reads lacking a unique V-gene family. A later analysis removed 600 or so highly shared, low-generation-probability nucleotide sequences to deal with suspected cross-contamination and a sequencing artifact. In a later analysis, a clonal expansion index was calculated for each public chain from normalized within-repertoire ranks of inferred template counts. Generation probabilities in a later analysis came from a VDJ recombination model fitted to out-of-frame rearrangements, and those results were checked against IGoR. In a later analysis, hypergeometric tests were used to score TCR-TCR, TCR-HLA and TCR-CMV co-occurrence, with a repertoire-size bias correction applied to TCR pairs. In a later analysis, false discovery rates were estimated by permuting HLA or CMV assignments 20 times. In a later analysis, co-occurring TCRs were grouped using DBSCAN, and TCRdist sequence similarity was added for clustering within HLA-allele-positive subsets. Repertoires with fewer than 30,000 or more than 120,000 public chains, plus five repertoires with anomalous nucleotide sharing, were excluded from co-occurrence clustering. TCRdb limited this immuneACCESS table to in-frame rearrangements with V and J called. A share of clones is missing; checked studies link under half to unresolved V genes, and the rest is unexplained. That table is the source of V, J and clone size, and D and trimming were worked out from the DNA. The sample table contains 62,000 or so clones; only one count was recorded for approximately 80% of them. Clones ranked in the top ten supply 4.3% of the sample.

Beyond this particular receptor, the publication reports: A later genetic analysis reported fewer N-insertions in productive TCRs among donors in an Asian-associated ancestry cluster than the approximately 700-donor mean. Some IMGT-functional V segments, including TRBV6-2 and TRBV6-3, could not be told apart with the 87-base-pair reads, so those segments were excluded. Across donors, most TCR sequences were observed very rarely, whereas some public TCRs were present in many individuals. In a later analysis, several top co-occurrence clusters were reported to appear linked to parvovirus B19, influenza, CMV and Epstein-Barr virus. The authors suggested that the approach could potentially be extended to other disease states and immunological phenotypes. For the cohort, immune exposure information was limited to CMV serostatus. Assigning TCR associations to individual alleles was difficult when HLA alleles, especially DR and DQ, strongly co-occurred. The earlier analysis of 587 of the donors excluded seventeen rarely observed V segments, including chromosome 9 orphons, because counts were too low. A later genetic analysis associated a missense DCLRE1C variant with V-gene and J-gene trimming of TCR beta chains, and an independent cohort replicated the association. A cluster of highly shared sequence variants was judged likely to represent a technical artifact of the sequencing pipeline. In a later analysis, HLA-associated TCR beta chains showed more clonal expansion and lower generation probabilities than non-associated chains that were equally common. A later analysis found that most CMV-associated TCR beta chains appeared HLA-restricted, with HLA associations seemingly driven largely by CMV exposure. According to a later analysis, TCR association rates differed among HLA loci, with DRB1 alleles showing the most associated TCRs and HLA-C alleles showing the fewest. Only TCR beta chains were sequenced in this cohort, and the absence of alpha or paired-chain data limited detectable features. In an earlier analysis of more than 500 of the donors, most TCR beta V segments appeared in productive rearrangements about 87% or about 30% of the time, broadly matching IMGT annotations. In vitro tests confirmed that three of the cytomegalovirus-associated TCR beta chains recognize cytomegalovirus antigens. A further reported finding was that TCR beta sequences accurately predicted the HLA-A and HLA-B alleles for most subjects in the first cohort. Cytomegalovirus status was reported to be diagnosed by the classifier with high specificity and sensitivity in both the original and validation cohorts. The study listed 150 to 200 TCR beta chains as associated with cytomegalovirus. Because some donors lacked HLA typing at each locus, the association tests relied only on the typed subset. Correlated functional status among segregating V segments might be attributable to linkage disequilibrium, but an unknown experimental factor could not be ruled out. Presence/absence analyses assumed roughly uniform sequencing depth across donors, an assumption that may not hold. A later analysis associated 16,951 TCR beta sequences with specific HLA alleles at a false discovery rate of 0.05.

The clonotype originates from a man between 25 and 39 years old in good health and CMV-seronegative. Specimen: PBMCs. This chain is built from TRBV7-3 and TRBJ2-2; the central 13 bases match TRBD2. The CDR3 loop reads CASSLGLAGSGELFF. The nucleotide sequence is TGTGCCAGCAGCCTGGGACTAGCGGGGTCCGGGGAGCTGTTTTTT.